Each of the 13 T cell receptor beta chains below was sequenced from the same sample in a study of graft-versus-host responses after intestinal transplantation. For these receptors, no antigen is known. Sequencing used immunoSEQ multiplex PCR; TCRdb keeps in-frame clones, though not all of them. This sample has about 93,000 clones, with over 80% found just once. Sequenced here: unstimulated CD8+ T cells sorted from spleen or lymph node cells, sampled before intestinal transplant. The receptors were gathered from a human donor who received an intestinal transplant.

The V call is TRBV5-1, the J call TRBJ2-3; no firm D call. Trimming took 4 bases from V and 4 from J, leaving 10 bases between them. The CDR3 consists of 13 residues. Germline V CDR1 and CDR2: SGHRS, YFSETQ. DNA of the CDR3: TGCGCCAGCAGCGACTTACTCTCAGATACGCAGTATTTT. Its protein product is CASSDLLSDTQYF. Based on the CDR3 plus reference TRBV5-1 and TRBJ2-3, the full variable domain is KAGVTQTPRYLIKTRGQQVTLSCSPISGHRSVSWYQQTPGQGLQFLFEYFSETQRNKGNFPGRFSGRQFSNSRSEMNVSTLELGDSALYLCASSDLLSDTQYFGPGTRLTVL.

The chain employs TRBV6-1 and TRBJ1-1; 8 nucleotides agree with TRBD1. V trimming: 7 bases; J trimming: 1 base; junction bases outside the gene matches: 2. This CDR3 has 13 residues. CDR1 is MNHNS and CDR2 is SASEGT in the germline V gene. This chain's CDR3 is CASTTGGNTEAFF. The CDR3 region has the DNA TGTGCCAGCACCACAGGGGGGAACACTGAAGCTTTCTTT.

The chain has TRBV6-5 and TRBJ1-1; D uncertain. Germline CDR1 and CDR2: MNHEY and SVGAGI. Trimming shortened V by 6 bases and J by 8 bases, and 16 bases separated the two germline ends. The length of the CDR3 is 13 residues. Written as DNA, the CDR3 is TGTGCCAGCAGCCCCTCCGATGGGAGAGAAGCTTTCTTT. Its protein is CASSPSDGREAFF.

The V call is TRBV7-3, the J call TRBJ2-3; TRBD2 agrees at 11 bases. CDR1 and CDR2 from the germline V gene are SGHTA and FQGTGA. The CDR3 sequence is 18 residues long. V lost 5 bases, J lost 0 bases, and 10 bases stayed unmatched. This chain's CDR3 is CASSPTSGGHPSTDTQYF. DNA for the CDR3: TGTGCCAGCAGCCCAACTAGCGGGGGCCACCCAAGCACAGATACGCAGTATTTT.

The rearrangement uses TRBV10-3 and TRBJ1-1; D not certain. The V and J ends lost 7 bases and 1 base respectively, with 10 bases between them. There are 13 residues in the CDR3. Germline V CDR1 and CDR2: ENHRY, SYGVKD. The CDR3 DNA follows: TGTGCCATCAAGGGCGCGGGGAACACTGAAGCTTTCTTT. Encoded protein: CAIKGAGNTEAFF.

This sequence joins TRBV7-9 and TRBJ2-1, with 8 nucleotides matching TRBD2. With V trimmed by 1 base and J by 8 bases, 4 bases remained unmatched. Germline V gene data show CDR1 as SEHNR and CDR2 as FQNEAQ (reference sequence). The CDR3 runs 14 residues. The CDR3 sequence: CASSLVLAGHEQFF. The CDR3 coding sequence is TGTGCCAGCAGCTTAGTTCTAGCGGGTCATGAGCAGTTCTTC. Filled out from reference TRBV7-9 and TRBJ2-1, the complete variable domain reads DTGVSQNPRHKITKRGQNVTFRCDPISEHNRLYWYRQTLGQGPEFLTYFQNEAQLEKSRLLSDRFSAERPKGSFSTLEIQRTEQGDSAMYLCASSLVLAGHEQFFGPGTRLTVL.

V gene TRBV6-5 combines with J gene TRBJ2-1; D might be TRBD1 (5 bases). Germline lookup yields CDR1 MNHEY and CDR2 SVGAGI. The length of the CDR3 is 12 residues. The V gene lost 2 bases and the J gene lost 6 bases, with 5 bases spanning the gap. The CDR3 sequence is CASSYGANEQFF. CDR3 bases: TGTGCCAGCAGTTACGGGGCCAATGAGCAGTTCTTC.

The chain couples TRBV30 to TRBJ2-1, with TRBD2 matching over 10 bases. Trimming removed 4 bases from V and 4 bases from J; junction bases left unmatched: 1. CDR1 is GTSNPN and CDR2 is SVGIG in the germline V gene (reference sequence). The CDR3 length is 13 residues. The CDR3 loop is CAWTSGGYNEQFF. CDR3 DNA sequence: TGTGCCTGGACTAGCGGGGGTTACAATGAGCAGTTCTTC.

This clone was seen once. The chain employs TRBV27 and TRBJ2-2, with TRBD1 matching over 7 bases. CDR1 and CDR2 (germline): MNHEY, SMNVEV (reference sequence). Trimming removed 2 bases from V and 6 bases from J; junction bases left unmatched: 0. The CDR3 runs to 13 residues. CDR3 in amino acids: CASSLQGAGELFF. The CDR3 DNA is TGTGCCAGCAGTTTACAGGGGGCCGGGGAGCTGTTTTTT.

The chain carries TRBV6-5 and TRBJ2-7, with D tentatively TRBD1 (5 bases). CDR3 size: 13 residues. The ends were cut back, 2 bases at V and 2 bases at J, with 7 bases in the middle. CDR1 and CDR2 from the germline V gene are MNHEY and SVGAGI. CDR3 nucleotide sequence: TGTGCCAGCAGTTACCAGGGTGCCTACGAGCAGTACTTC. As protein: CASSYQGAYEQYF.

The rearrangement uses TRBV4-1 and TRBJ2-3, with TRBD2 matching over 11 bases. The ends lost 1 base at V and 4 bases at J; junction bases unmatched: 7. The CDR3 loop spans 17 amino acids. Germline CDR1 is MGHRA and CDR2 is YSYEKL. CDR3 coding DNA: TGCGCCAGCAGCCAAGGCCTACTAGCGGGAGTCCCAGATACGCAGTATTTT. Its protein is CASSQGLLAGVPDTQYF.

The rearrangement links TRBV5-6 to TRBJ2-2, with no clear D. Deletions cut 4 bases from V and 7 bases from J, with 8 bases between. This CDR3 region has 12 residues. CDR1 is SGHDT, CDR2 YYEEEE, per germline. The CDR3 DNA follows: TGTGCCAGCAGCCCTCCCGGCGGGGAGCTGTTTTTT. Translation: CASSPPGGELFF.

The chain carries TRBV2 and TRBJ1-5; D call uncertain. This CDR3 has 15 amino acids. V gave up 3 bases and J gave up 0 bases, with 9 bases separating them. Germline lookup yields CDR1 SNHLY and CDR2 FYNNEI. This chain's CDR3 is CASSDEGYSNQPQHF. The CDR3 DNA reads as TGTGCCAGCAGTGACGAGGGTTATAGCAATCAGCCCCAGCATTTT.